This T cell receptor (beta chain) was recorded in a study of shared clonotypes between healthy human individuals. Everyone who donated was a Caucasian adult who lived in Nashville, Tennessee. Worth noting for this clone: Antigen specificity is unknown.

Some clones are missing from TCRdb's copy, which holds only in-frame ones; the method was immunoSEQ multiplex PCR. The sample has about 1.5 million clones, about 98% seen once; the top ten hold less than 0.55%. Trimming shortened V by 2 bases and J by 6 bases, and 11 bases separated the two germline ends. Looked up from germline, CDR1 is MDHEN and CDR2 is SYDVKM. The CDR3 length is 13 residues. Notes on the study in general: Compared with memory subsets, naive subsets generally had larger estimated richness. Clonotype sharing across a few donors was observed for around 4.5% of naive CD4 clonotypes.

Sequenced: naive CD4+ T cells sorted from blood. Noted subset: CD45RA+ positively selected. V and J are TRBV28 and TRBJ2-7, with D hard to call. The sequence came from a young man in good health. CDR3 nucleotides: TGTGCCAGCAGTTTAAATTTGCTGGGCGAGCAGTACTTC. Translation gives CASSLNLLGEQYF.